This TCR beta chain derives from a study of resident and recirculating memory T cells in vitiligo. Study at large: Samples were epidermis from two lesional and two nonlesional sites, plus PBMCs.

To note about this clone: Its specificity is not known.

The data were produced by immunoSEQ multiplex PCR, yet TCRdb's version contains in-frame clones alone and is incomplete. The sample includes tens of thousands of clones, about 92% of them seen just once. Germline CDR1 MNHEY, CDR2 SMNVEV (reference sequence). CDR3 length: 14 residues. Trimming removed 6 bases at V and 2 bases at J, with 13 bases between. Study outcomes and limitations: Clonality differed among vitiligo lesions, with no unique dominant clone. Sequences differed between biopsy sites and patients, suggesting private specificity.

The sample taken for sequencing was blood. The chain joins TRBV27 to TRBJ1-1; possible D gene TRBD1, 6 bases. The clonotype comes from a male donor with vitiligo. CDR3 region: CASSVAGENTEAFF. CDR3 bases: TGTGCCAGCAGCGTCGCAGGGGAAAACACTGAAGCTTTCTTT.